Listed below are T cell receptor beta chains from one sample, sequenced in a study of human T cells and chemical hapten exposure. TCRdb reanalysed the RACE reads using MiXCR and keeps one entry per CDR3 protein. There are some 120,000 distinct CDR3 sequences in the sample; 12% occur only once, and around 1.5% lies in the top ten. This specimen was whole blood, taken in connection with sensitization to the hapten diphenylcyclopropenone (DPC). The receptors originated from a woman aged 50 to 60 with alopecia areata. Some clones in this sample may be carry-over from other donors' samples. Each CDR3 is given with its conserved first and last residue. D genes are given only for firm matches. For some rows the clone size is stated as once, few or many, or as a class when expanded; others skip it.

size: NA
D: NA
J: TRBJ1-5
V: TRBV7-2
DNA: TGTGCCAGCAGCCAGAATACAGATCAGCCCCAGCATTTT
CDR3: CASSQNTDQPQHF

size: few
D: TRBD1
J: TRBJ1-1
V: TRBV18
DNA: TGTGCCAGCTCACCCCGACAGGGAGGGGACACTGAAGCTTTCTTT
CDR3: CASSPRQGGDTEAFF

size: few
D: TRBD1
J: TRBJ1-1
V: TRBV4-3
DNA: TGCGCCAGCAGCCCCAGGGGGGTAGTCGACACTGAAGCTTTCTTT
CDR3: CASSPRGVVDTEAFF

size: few
D: NA
J: TRBJ2-5
V: TRBV18
DNA: TGTGCCAGCTCACCGAGGGACAACCAAGAGACCCAGTACTTC
CDR3: CASSPRDNQETQYF

size: NA
D: NA
J: TRBJ1-1
V: TRBV28
DNA: TGTGCCAGCAGACCCCAACCAGCGACCACTGAAGCTTTCTTT
CDR3: CASRPQPATTEAFF

size: few
D: NA
J: TRBJ2-5
V: TRBV28
DNA: TGTGCCAGCAGTCCCTTCACCCCTAGACAGGTCTTAGGGGAGACCCAGTACTTC
CDR3: CASSPFTPRQVLGETQYF

size: many
D: TRBD2
J: TRBJ2-5
V: TRBV6-2/TRBV6-3
DNA: TGTGCCAGCAGGAACGGGAACGGGAGGGCCGAGACCCAGTACTTC
CDR3: CASRNGNGRAETQYF

size: few
D: TRBD1
J: TRBJ1-5
V: TRBV28
DNA: TGTGCCAGCAGTTCGACGGACAGGCAGTCCCAGCATTTT
CDR3: CASSSTDRQSQHF

size: NA
D: TRBD2
J: TRBJ2-7
V: TRBV5-1
DNA: TGCGCCAGCAGCCCCGCAGGGACTAGCGGATCGTACGAGCAGTACTTC
CDR3: CASSPAGTSGSYEQYF

size: few
D: NA
J: TRBJ2-3
V: TRBV6-5
DNA: TGTGCCAGCAGTTTCTCCCCGAGACACCCGCCTAGCACAGATACGCAGTATTTT
CDR3: CASSFSPRHPPSTDTQYF

size: few
D: NA
J: TRBJ2-1
V: TRBV6-2/TRBV6-3
DNA: TGTGCCAGCAGTTACCCCCCCCCCAAGCATGAGCAGTTCTTC
CDR3: CASSYPPPKHEQFF

size: NA
D: TRBD1
J: TRBJ2-2
V: TRBV6-5
DNA: TGTGCCAGCAGAGGGGGCGGCAACACCGGGGAGCTGTTTTTT
CDR3: CASRGGGNTGELFF

size: few
D: TRBD1
J: TRBJ2-1
V: TRBV20-1
DNA: TGCAGTGCTGACGGACAGGGGATAATTTACAATGAGCAGTTCTTC
CDR3: CSADGQGIIYNEQFF

size: few
D: NA
J: TRBJ1-5
V: TRBV6-5
DNA: TGTGCCAGCAGCCGAGGAGGGGGAACGGGTCAGCCCCAGCATTTT
CDR3: CASSRGGGTGQPQHF

size: many
D: TRBD1
J: TRBJ1-1
V: TRBV7-9
DNA: TGTGCCAGCAGCGTGGGACAGGGCAATATGAACACTGAAGCTTTCTTT
CDR3: CASSVGQGNMNTEAFF

size: NA
D: NA
J: TRBJ2-4
V: TRBV5-4
DNA: TGTGCCAGCAGCTTTGATGGGCAGGGTGAGAAAAACATTCAGTACTTC
CDR3: CASSFDGQGEKNIQYF

size: NA
D: TRBD2
J: TRBJ2-5
V: TRBV20-1
DNA: TGCAGTGCTCCGTCTAGCGGGCAAGAGACCCAGTACTTC
CDR3: CSAPSSGQETQYF

size: few
D: TRBD1
J: TRBJ1-2
V: TRBV3-1
DNA: TGTGCCAGCAGCCAAGATTGGAACAGGGGAGGCTATGGCTACACCTTC
CDR3: CASSQDWNRGGYGYTF

size: NA
D: NA
J: TRBJ1-2
V: TRBV29-1
DNA: TGCAGCGTCCCCAGGGCAGGGACAAGAGGCTACACCTTC
CDR3: CSVPRAGTRGYTF

size: many
D: NA
J: TRBJ2-4
V: TRBV19
DNA: TGTGCCAGTAGTCTCGATCGCGCGGACATTCAGTACTTC
CDR3: CASSLDRADIQYF

size: NA
D: NA
J: TRBJ1-5
V: TRBV12-3/TRBV12-4
DNA: TGTGCCAGCAGTAAGGGGGAGGGGCAGCCCCAGCATTTT
CDR3: CASSKGEGQPQHF

size: few
D: NA
J: TRBJ2-1
V: TRBV11-2
DNA: TGTGCCAGCAGCGAGCAGGGGGAGCAGTTCTTC
CDR3: CASSEQGEQFF

size: many
D: NA
J: TRBJ2-2
V: TRBV7-7
DNA: TGTGCCAGCAAAACCGGGGGTACGACCGGGGAGCTGTTTTTT
CDR3: CASKTGGTTGELFF

size: NA
D: NA
J: TRBJ2-3
V: TRBV28
DNA: TGTGTAAATCCGGGACCCACATTCTATTCCCGCACAGATACGCAGTATTTT
CDR3: CVNPGPTFYSRTDTQYF

size: NA
D: NA
J: TRBJ1-2
V: TRBV28
DNA: TGTGCCAGCAGTCGTCGGATCACTAACTATGGCTACACCTTC
CDR3: CASSRRITNYGYTF

size: few
D: NA
J: TRBJ2-2
V: TRBV6-2/TRBV6-3
DNA: TGTGCCAGCAGGACAGTTCTCACCGGGGAGCTGTTTTTT
CDR3: CASRTVLTGELFF

size: few
D: TRBD2
J: TRBJ2-1
V: TRBV4-1
DNA: TGCGCCAGCAGCCAAGATGTTCTAGCGGGAGGCAATGAGCAGTTCTTC
CDR3: CASSQDVLAGGNEQFF

size: few
D: TRBD1
J: TRBJ2-7
V: TRBV20-1
DNA: TGCAGTGCTGGGGGACAGGGGTTTTCCTACGAGCAGTACTTC
CDR3: CSAGGQGFSYEQYF

size: many
D: NA
J: TRBJ1-4
V: TRBV7-9
DNA: TGTGCCAGCAGCTTAGAAGAAGGGGGGAGAAAACTGTTTTTT
CDR3: CASSLEEGGRKLFF

size: few
D: NA
J: TRBJ2-6
V: TRBV4-1
DNA: TGCGCCAGCAGCCAGTCGGGGGCCGGGGCCAACGTCCTGACTTTC
CDR3: CASSQSGAGANVLTF

size: NA
D: NA
J: TRBJ1-1
V: TRBV4-3
DNA: TGCGCCAGCAGCCAAGAAGGCAGGAAGGATGAAGCTTTCTTT
CDR3: CASSQEGRKDEAFF

size: few
D: NA
J: TRBJ1-1
V: TRBV6-6
DNA: TGTGCCAGCAGGGAGACCAAAGACAGGTTAAACACTGAAGCTTTCTTT
CDR3: CASRETKDRLNTEAFF

size: NA
D: NA
J: TRBJ1-6
V: TRBV7-2
DNA: TGTACCAGCAGCTCCGGACGGAATAATTCACCCCTCCACTTT
CDR3: CTSSSGRNNSPLHF

size: NA
D: NA
J: TRBJ1-4
V: TRBV7-2
DNA: TGTGCCAGCAGCTTAGAAGTCGGGAATGAAAAACTGTTTTTT
CDR3: CASSLEVGNEKLFF

size: few
D: NA
J: TRBJ1-3
V: TRBV7-2
DNA: TGTGCCAGCAGCTTCTCAGCCCTCTCTGGAAACACCATATATTTT
CDR3: CASSFSALSGNTIYF

size: few
D: TRBD1
J: TRBJ1-2
V: TRBV6-5
DNA: TGTGCCAGCAGTTACCGCGTCCCGGGACAGGGAAACTATGGCTACACCTTC
CDR3: CASSYRVPGQGNYGYTF

size: NA
D: NA
J: TRBJ2-3
V: TRBV11-2
DNA: TGTGCCAGCAAGGGAGGTAATACGCAGTATTTT
CDR3: CASKGGNTQYF

size: few
D: NA
J: TRBJ1-2
V: TRBV20-1
DNA: TGCAGTGCTCCGAGGACAGCCGCTCCCTATGGCTACACCTTC
CDR3: CSAPRTAAPYGYTF

size: NA
D: TRBD1
J: TRBJ1-6
V: TRBV18
DNA: TGTGCCAGCTCACCGATCGGGACAGCCTTTGGGGCCCTCCACTTT
CDR3: CASSPIGTAFGALHF

size: many
D: TRBD1
J: TRBJ1-4
V: TRBV18
DNA: TGTGCCAGCTCACCGTTCGAGACAGGGGTCCAGGAAAAACTGTTTTTT
CDR3: CASSPFETGVQEKLFF

size: many
D: NA
J: TRBJ1-1
V: TRBV28
DNA: TGTGCCAGCAGTCCCCCGGGACAAGGAATGAACACTGAAGCTTTCTTT
CDR3: CASSPPGQGMNTEAFF

size: medium-sized
D: NA
J: TRBJ1-5
V: TRBV29-1
DNA: TGCAGCATAGGACAGACCAATCAGCCCCAGCATTTT
CDR3: CSIGQTNQPQHF

size: many
D: NA
J: TRBJ2-7
V: TRBV28
DNA: TGTGCCAGCAGAGCAAAAACCGGGACCCAGGTCAGGTCGGTCGAGCAGTACTTC
CDR3: CASRAKTGTQVRSVEQYF

size: many
D: NA
J: TRBJ2-3
V: TRBV29-1
DNA: TGCAGCGCTGGTTGGCGCGGAGGAGATACGCAGTATTTT
CDR3: CSAGWRGGDTQYF

size: NA
D: NA
J: TRBJ2-7
V: TRBV6-5
DNA: TGTGCCAGCACCAGAGCTATGGGGGGCTTCTACGAGCAGTACTTC
CDR3: CASTRAMGGFYEQYF